This T cell receptor (beta chain) was observed in a study of blood T cell repertoires in COVID-19. Study summary: COVID-19 samples, acute and convalescent, were from the United States, Italy and Spain.

Libraries were prepared by immunoSEQ multiplex PCR; TCRdb keeps only in-frame clonotypes and omits some of them. The repertoire holds about 42,000 clones, with about 70% as singletons. Specimen: peripheral blood. The clonotype comes from a man between 70 and 80 years old with active or convalescent COVID-19.

In DNA form, the CDR3 reads TGTGCCAGCAGCCCTAGGTCAATCCCGCCTAATCAGCCCCAGCATTTT. Protein sequence: CASSPRSIPPNQPQHF. The chain links TRBV27 to TRBJ1-5; D is unclear. Germline V gene lookup returns CDR1 MNHEY and CDR2 SMNVEV (reference sequence). This CDR3 is built from 16 residues. Trimming removed 6 bases at V and 4 bases at J, with 19 bases between.